This T cell receptor beta chain was sequenced during a study of blood T cell repertoires in COVID-19 (dated by TCRdb to about 2020). A note on the overall study: Collaborator samples came from the United States, Italy and Spain and covered acute and convalescent phases of COVID-19. The prospective study material was composed of cDNA or gDNA derived from T cells, B-cell-depleted T cells, or PBMCs. Deeply sampled blood TCRbeta repertoires from subjects exposed to, actively infected with, or recovered from COVID-19 were included in the dataset. The repertoires were released in a freely available public database intended as a resource for research on the immune response to SARS-CoV-2. The samples were drawn from the first 160 participants of the ongoing ImmuneRACE study and from 950 to 1,500 subjects provided by 6 global collaborators. The sample metadata nearly always contained a de-identified subject ID, COVID-19 status, age in years and sex. Where HLA class I and class II types were available, the types were taken from metadata supplied by the sample provider, not from assay-based typing. Study-wide conclusions, independent of this receptor: The quantity of clinical and demographic metadata differed by source and by participant and was supplied without curation.

About this clone itself: Its antigen is still unknown. Base-call qualities are not available, and no considerably larger clone is one nucleotide away.

V has 4 bases trimmed and J has 2 bases trimmed; junction bases matching no gene number 10. CDR1 and CDR2, per the germline V gene, are MNHEY and SVGAGI. Its CDR3 holds 16 amino acids, cysteine through phenylalanine. Of the read, only the CDR3 DNA is kept; its 48 bases are in frame from base 1. The immunoSEQ Assay, a bias-controlled multiplex PCR, was used to amplify TCRbeta CDR3 regions from genomic DNA. On the study's bioinformatics: Nucleated cell counts per sample were estimated from amplification of reference gene primers within the assay. To quantify the absolute abundance of each unique TCRbeta CDR3 rearrangement, sequence reads were collapsed and filtered. For each sample, productive Simpson clonality was calculated as the square root of Simpson's diversity index over productive rearrangements. Not all clones reach the TCRdb copy of this immuneACCESS table, which keeps in-frame sequences only. Checked studies attribute under half of the gap to unresolved V genes and leave the rest unexplained. V and J calls and clone size are copied from that table; D and trimming were computed from the DNA. This sample holds some 67,000 clones; roughly 87% were observed only once. Of the sample, around a fifth falls within the top ten clones.

Whole blood was collected in K2EDTA tubes by collaborating institutions according to the institutions' own protocols. For TCRbeta analysis, collaborators shipped samples as frozen whole blood, isolated PBMCs, or DNA extracted from either of those sample types. Sequencing was carried out using peripheral blood. The receptor chain draws on TRBV6-5 and TRBJ1-1, with 7 bases in between that match TRBD1. This receptor was obtained from a woman older than 75 with acute or convalescent COVID-19. The nucleotide sequence is given as TGTGCCAGCAGTTTGTCAGGGGGAATTTCAAACACTGAAGCTTTCTTT. Translation gives CASSLSGGISNTEAFF.